This is a list of T cell receptor beta chains from one sample in a study of T cell responses to AZD1222 COVID-19 vaccine. Clones were read by immunoSEQ multiplex PCR, and TCRdb kept only the in-frame ones, dropping some. Of about 70,000 clones in the sample, 87% were seen once. Source: peripheral blood, taken 28 days after the second AZD1222 dose. The receptors originated from an adult who received the AZD1222 COVID-19 vaccine. The conserved cysteine and the conserved F or W are not part of the CDR3 here. A clone size is listed for some rows: how often the clone was seen (once, few, many), or a class if it is expanded.

ASSPTTGTYEQY TRBJ2-7 TRBV7-3 -
ASSSGALYGYT TRBJ1-2 TRBV12-3/TRBV12-4 -
ASSLGGPYNEQF TRBJ2-1 TRBV5-1 few
ASSNTGLSFFGGYT TRBJ1-2 TRBV4-3 -
ASGRKGLLTGELF TRBJ2-2 TRBV12-5 -
AISRQGSNNEQF TRBJ2-1 TRBV10-3 -
ASSLGTGDGYT TRBJ1-2 TRBV7-9 -
ASSRQGGGNQPQH TRBJ1-5 TRBV18 -
ASSPDRGNSPLH TRBJ1-6 TRBV7-9 -
ASSPTQGALNTEAF TRBJ1-1 TRBV4-3 few
ASSLDRVSYEQY TRBJ2-7 TRBV5-1 -
ATSSGGQGADTQY TRBJ2-3 TRBV15 few
ASSYRSTGLNYGYT TRBJ1-2 TRBV6-5 -
ASSHTRAVNTEAF TRBJ1-1 TRBV13 -
ASNTLAGQEAQY TRBJ2-5 TRBV2 -
AIKGGSTEAF TRBJ1-1 TRBV19 -
ASSSSWSSYEQY TRBJ2-7 TRBV5-1 once
ATHQREDTGELF TRBJ2-2 TRBV10-3 -
AWSRLTGNTEAF TRBJ1-1 TRBV30 -
ASSPQETIPYEQY TRBJ2-7 TRBV18 -
ASSLVVSRYSGNTIY TRBJ1-3 TRBV7-2 -
AWNPQPGETQY TRBJ2-5 TRBV30 -
AWSGGASSGNTIY TRBJ1-3 TRBV30 -
ASSWEGFKNSPLH TRBJ1-6 TRBV9 few
ASRQDGARSPQH TRBJ1-5 TRBV6-5 once
ASSKSAGPRSNQPQH TRBJ1-5 TRBV2 -
ASSLAATDTQY TRBJ2-3 TRBV7-3 -
ARAGATYNEQF TRBJ2-1 TRBV30 -
SVGNTLGYEQY TRBJ2-7 TRBV29-1 -
ASSPGFEVYGYT TRBJ1-2 TRBV18 -
ASSYRSDSRY TRBJ2-3 TRBV6-6 -
ASGEEDSYGYT TRBJ1-2 TRBV12-5 -
ASSGDGLNEKLF TRBJ1-4 TRBV4-2 -
ASSPTGTDGYT TRBJ1-2 TRBV18 -
ASSLDHNEQF TRBJ2-1 TRBV18 once
ASRISGTAYTEAF TRBJ1-1 TRBV6-5 -
ASSPLGTGAGESNQPQH TRBJ1-5 TRBV19 -
ASSFGSENSGYT TRBJ1-2 TRBV7-9 -
ASSLGRLNYGYT TRBJ1-2 TRBV5-4 -
ASRDRGSPLH TRBJ1-6 TRBV27 -